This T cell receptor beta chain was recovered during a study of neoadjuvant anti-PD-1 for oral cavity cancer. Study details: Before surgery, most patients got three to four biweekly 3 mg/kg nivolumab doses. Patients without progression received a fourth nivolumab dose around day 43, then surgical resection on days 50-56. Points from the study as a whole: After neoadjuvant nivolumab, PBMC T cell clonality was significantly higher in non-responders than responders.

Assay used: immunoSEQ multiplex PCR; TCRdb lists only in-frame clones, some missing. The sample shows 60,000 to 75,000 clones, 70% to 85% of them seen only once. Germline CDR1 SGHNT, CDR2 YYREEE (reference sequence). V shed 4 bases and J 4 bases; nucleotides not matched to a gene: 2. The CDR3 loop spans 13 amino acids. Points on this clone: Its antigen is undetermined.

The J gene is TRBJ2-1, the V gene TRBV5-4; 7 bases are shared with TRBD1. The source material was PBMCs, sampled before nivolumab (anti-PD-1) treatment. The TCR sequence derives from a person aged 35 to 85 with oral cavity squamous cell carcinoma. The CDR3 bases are TGTGCCAGCAGCCTGGACAGGTACAATGAGCAGTTCTTC. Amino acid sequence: CASSLDRYNEQFF.